The next 22 T cell receptor beta chains were all read from a single sample in a study of blood T cells in healthy people across ages. The use of a sample-barcoded 5' primer and a J-beta primer mix characterized a second PCR of roughly 6 to 11 cycles. TCRdb analysed the 5' RACE reads with MiXCR anew, one entry per CDR3 protein. Of fewer than 1.5 million distinct CDR3 sequences listed, roughly 40% are singletons. Sequenced: blood. The source is a woman aged 18-29 years in good health.

V usage is TRBV6-1 and J usage is TRBJ2-7; no clear D. The V gene's germline CDR1 is MNHNS and CDR2 SASEGT. This CDR3 region has 18 residues. Trimming stripped 6 bases from V and 0 bases from J, with 24 bases between. The chain's CDR3 is CASRPPAGSQSNSYEQYF. The CDR3 DNA reads as TGTGCCAGCAGGCCCCCTGCAGGCTCGCAATCAAACTCCTACGAGCAGTACTTC.

This clonotype was seen a few times. This chain uses TRBV27 with TRBJ2-3, with 13 bases that match TRBD2. CDR3 size: 18 residues. J lost 3 bases, V lost 6 bases, and 12 bases had no gene match. Germline CDR1 and CDR2: MNHEY and SMNVEV (reference sequence). The CDR3 sequence: CASSLLPGLAGPTDTQYF. The DNA for the CDR3 is TGTGCCAGCAGCCTCCTCCCGGGACTAGCGGGGCCTACAGATACGCAGTATTTT.

The rearrangement links TRBV3-1 to TRBJ2-7, with 8 bases lining up with TRBD1. The CDR3 has 14 residues. J lost 5 bases, V lost 4 bases, and 7 bases had no gene match. CDR1 and CDR2 (germline): LGHDT, YNNKEL (reference sequence). CDR3 sequence reads: CASSRLTGANEQYF. The CDR3 coding sequence is TGTGCCAGCAGCCGATTGACAGGGGCCAACGAGCAGTACTTC.

This clonotype was seen at least ten times. Sequence at one end of the junction differs from germline and may be a read error. This rearrangement joins TRBV3-1 to TRBJ2-1; either TRBD1 or TRBD2 may supply D (6 bases each). Germline CDR1 and CDR2: LGHDT and YNNKEL (reference sequence). The CDR3 contains 12 residues. CDR3 region: CASSQEGGEQFF. The CDR3 region has the DNA TGCGCCAGCAGCCAGGAGGGGGGTGAGCAGTTCTTC.

This clonotype was found a few times. The rearrangement uses TRBV20-1 and TRBJ2-7; TRBD2 aligns across 13 bases. This CDR3 comprises 16 residues. The V gene end was trimmed by 3 bases and the J gene end by 3 bases; junction bases not matched to a gene: 8. Per germline, CDR1 DFQATT and CDR2 SNEGSKA (reference sequence). The CDR3 sequence is CSARPGLAGIYYEQYF. DNA of the CDR3: TGCAGTGCTAGGCCGGGACTAGCGGGAATCTACTACGAGCAGTACTTC.

This clonotype was observed a few times. J is TRBJ2-1 and V is TRBV4-1; 7 nucleotides match TRBD2. Germline V gene lookup returns CDR1 MGHRA and CDR2 YSYEKL. V trimming: 1 base; J trimming: 10 bases; junction bases outside the gene matches: 4. The CDR3 is 13 amino acids. The CDR3 loop is CASSQGGSFEQFF. For the CDR3, the DNA is TGCGCCAGCAGCCAAGGCGGGAGCTTCGAGCAGTTCTTC.

The V gene is TRBV3-1, the J gene TRBJ1-2; the match to TRBD1 covers 11 bases. V dropped 1 base and J dropped 3; count of bases not matched to a gene: 1. The CDR3 contains 15 residues. Germline V lookup: CDR1 LGHDT, CDR2 YNNKEL (reference sequence). CDR3 sequence (DNA): TGTGCCAGCAGCCAAGGGGACAGGGGGGACTATGGCTACACCTTC. Its translation is CASSQGDRGDYGYTF.

This clonotype was counted a few times. V and J are TRBV7-2 and TRBJ2-1; tentative D call: TRBD1 (5 bases). This CDR3 is 14 amino acids long. CDR1 is SGHTA, CDR2 FQGNSA, per germline. V dropped 11 bases and J dropped 4 bases, with 18 bases sitting between them. CDR3 in amino acids: CASEQESPYNEQFF. DNA of the CDR3: TGTGCCTCCGAACAGGAATCCCCTTACAATGAGCAGTTCTTC.

CDR3 residues: CASSPKRGARETQYF. In DNA, the CDR3 is TGTGCCAGCAGCCCCAAGCGGGGGGCCAGAGAGACCCAGTACTTC. This chain uses TRBV7-9 with TRBJ2-7; 9 positions agree with TRBD2. The end of the DNA fits TRBJ2-5 better, so the J call may be wrong. Germline loops: CDR1 SEHNR, CDR2 FQNEAQ (reference sequence). The CDR3 is 15 amino acids.

Concerning this clonotype itself: At one of its ends the junction is not consistent with the germline gene, which may arise from a read error. The chain couples TRBV18 to TRBJ2-3, with TRBD2 matching 8 bases. The CDR3 spans 17 residues. From germline, CDR1 is KGHSH and CDR2 LQKENI. CDR3 region: CASSPPPRLARTDTQYF. CDR3 coding DNA: TGTGCCAGCTCACCACCCCCAAGACTAGCGCGCACGGATACGCAGTATTTT.

This clonotype was seen a handful of times. V usage is TRBV20-1 and J usage is TRBJ1-1, with D tentatively TRBD1 (5 bases). CDR1 DFQATT and CDR2 SNEGSKA come from the germline V gene (reference sequence). Trimming took off 0 bases at V and 8 bases at J, with 13 bases between the two ends. This CDR3 spans 13 amino acids. CDR3 sequence reads: CSARDSGTPEAFF. CDR3 in DNA: TGCAGTGCTAGAGACTCGGGGACCCCCGAAGCTTTCTTT.

The chain has TRBV6-6 and TRBJ2-3, with D maybe TRBD2 (5 bases). The V end lost 10 bases, the J end lost 2 bases, and 10 bases lay between the germline ends. From germline, CDR1 is MNHNY and CDR2 SVGAGI (reference sequence). This CDR3 has 12 amino acids. The CDR3 nucleotides read TGTGCCACCTACGGACTCACAGATACGCAGTATTTT. Amino acid sequence: CATYGLTDTQYF.

The J gene is TRBJ2-7, the V gene TRBV9; D ambiguous. Germline CDR1 reads SGDLS; CDR2 reads YYNGEE. V lost 0 bases and J lost 3, with 19 bases in between. The CDR3 is made up of 17 amino acids. The CDR3: CASSVGLAETGFYEQYF. In DNA form, the CDR3 reads TGTGCCAGCAGCGTAGGTCTGGCAGAGACTGGTTTCTACGAGCAGTACTTC.

This clonotype was observed a few times. The chain couples TRBV20-1 to TRBJ2-3, with 10 bases aligning to TRBD2. The CDR3 has 15 amino acids. The junction had 6 bases not matched to a gene; V was cut back by 5 bases and J by 1 base. The germline V gene has CDR1 DFQATT and CDR2 SNEGSKA (reference sequence). CDR3 DNA: TGCAGTGCTGGGGGGGGGACTAGCGGCACAGATACGCAGTATTTT. Translation gives CSAGGGTSGTDTQYF.

The chain couples TRBV28 to TRBJ2-3; 9 bases fit TRBD2. V shed 5 bases and J 13 bases; nucleotides not matched to a gene: 7. Germline lookup yields CDR1 MDHEN and CDR2 SYDVKM. The CDR3 has 12 amino acids. This chain's CDR3 is CASSVRGGREYF. The CDR3 bases are TGTGCCAGCAGTGTGCGGGGGGGCCGGGAGTATTTT.

V and J are TRBV10-3 and TRBJ1-6; D is possibly TRBD1 (5 bases). From germline, CDR1 is ENHRY and CDR2 SYGVKD. The CDR3 covers 15 residues. V was clipped by 0 bases and J by 8 bases, with 11 bases between them. The CDR3 nucleotides are TGTGCCATCAGTGAGTCGGCAGGGAGTGATTCACCCCTCCACTTT. Translating it yields CAISESAGSDSPLHF.

This clonotype was detected a few times. The chain joins TRBV28 to TRBJ2-6; 9 bases agree with TRBD1. The germline V gene encodes CDR1 MDHEN and CDR2 SYDVKM. The CDR3 runs to 17 residues. With 7 bases clipped from V and 1 base from J, the junction kept 8 bases outside the gene matches. Written as DNA, the CDR3 is TGTGCCAGCACCACCGTTGGACAGGGGTCTGGGGCCAACGTCCTGACTTTC. Protein: CASTTVGQGSGANVLTF. Variable domain in full (rest from reference TRBV28 and TRBJ2-6): DVKVTQSSRYLVKRTGEKVFLECVQDMDHENMFWYRQDPGLGLRLIYFSYDVKMKEKGDIPEGYSVSREKKERFSLILESASTNQTSMYLCASTTVGQGSGANVLTFGAGSRLTVL.

V is TRBV5-4 and J is TRBJ1-2; D is ambiguous. V was cut by 3 bases and J by 4 bases, with 13 bases left in between. In germline, CDR1 is SGHNT, CDR2 YYREEE (reference sequence). The CDR3 is made up of 14 amino acids. CDR3 sequence: CASSSRDEAYGYTF. CDR3 DNA: TGTGCCAGCAGCTCTAGAGATGAGGCCTATGGCTACACCTTC.

This clonotype has just one count. The chain uses TRBV7-9 and TRBJ2-3; D is possibly TRBD1 (6 bases). V was trimmed by 5 bases and J by 2 bases, leaving 11 bases between them. This CDR3 is built from 14 residues. CDR1 and CDR2 from the germline V gene are SEHNR and FQNEAQ (reference sequence). CDR3 nucleotide sequence: TGTGCCAGCAGCGAACGGGACATCACAGATACGCAGTATTTT. Translation: CASSERDITDTQYF.

The chain is built from TRBV7-9 and TRBJ2-5; D ambiguous. CDR3 size: 14 residues. Germline V gene sequence: CDR1 SEHNR, CDR2 FQNEAQ (reference sequence). Trimming took off 1 base at V and 2 bases at J, with 8 bases between the two ends. The CDR3 sequence is CASSLVPQQETQYF. In DNA form, the CDR3 reads TGTGCCAGCAGCTTAGTCCCCCAACAAGAGACCCAGTACTTC.

This clonotype was seen only a few times. This chain joins TRBV7-9 and TRBJ1-5, with 10 bases identical to TRBD1. Germline CDR1 is SEHNR and CDR2 is FQNEAQ (reference sequence). With V trimmed by 5 bases and J by 8 bases, 6 bases remained unmatched. CDR3 length: 14 amino acids. The CDR3 DNA sequence: TGTGCCAGCAGCCCGGGACAGGGGAGTGAGCCCCAGCATTTT. Translation gives CASSPGQGSEPQHF. The whole variable domain, remainder taken from reference TRBV7-9 and TRBJ1-5, is DTGVSQNPRHKITKRGQNVTFRCDPISEHNRLYWYRQTLGQGPEFLTYFQNEAQLEKSRLLSDRFSAERPKGSFSTLEIQRTEQGDSAMYLCASSPGQGSEPQHFGDGTRLSIL.

CDR3 region: CASSVADVGTQYF. The CDR3 DNA follows: TGTGCCAGCAGCGTAGCAGACGTGGGTACGCAGTATTTT. V usage is TRBV9 and J usage is TRBJ2-3, with D uncertain. V was clipped by 0 bases and J by 8 bases, with 10 bases between them. There are 13 residues in the CDR3. Germline V lookup: CDR1 SGDLS, CDR2 YYNGEE.